This passage covers 28 T cell receptor beta chains from one sample sequenced in a study of CD8 T cells in ankylosing spondylitis. Notes on the study in general: What appeared characteristic of ankylosing spondylitis blood was a TCR beta motif of fewer than ten highly homologous variants.

Their antigens are not known. TCRdb re-called the 5' RACE reads through MiXCR, storing one row per CDR3 protein. The sample gives a few hundred thousand distinct CDR3 sequences, 20% to 25% of which show up once; around 17% is in the top ten. Sequenced sample: blood, either unsorted or a sorted T cell fraction (not recorded which). These receptors were taken from a male donor with ankylosing spondylitis.

V is TRBV6-2 or TRBV6-3 and J is TRBJ2-6; TRBD1 matches at 7 bases. CDR3 length equals 19 residues. The V gene's germline CDR1 is MNHEY and CDR2 SVGEGT. Unmatched junction bases numbered 14, after V lost 4 bases and J lost 2 bases. The CDR3 reads CASSFNPGRDRTGANVLTF. In nucleotides, the CDR3 is TGTGCCAGCAGTTTTAACCCCGGCAGGGACAGAACTGGGGCCAACGTCCTGACTTTC.

J is TRBJ1-5 and V is TRBV12-3 or TRBV12-4; D call uncertain. With 8 bases removed from V and 4 bases from J, the gap between germline ends came to 15 bases. CDR3 length equals 14 residues. The CDR3 coding sequence is TGTGCCAGCCAATCTGAAGGCTTTAATCAGCCCCAGCATTTT. Its translation: CASQSEGFNQPQHF.

This clonotype has a handful of counts. V usage is TRBV5-1 and J usage is TRBJ2-7; 7 bases are shared with TRBD1. The germline gives CDR1 SGHRS, CDR2 YFSETQ. This CDR3 spans 15 amino acids. After removal of 2 bases from V and 3 bases from J, the junction contained 8 bases not matched to a gene. CDR3 nucleotides: TGCGCCAGCAGCTTAGACAGGGTTAGTGGCTACGAGCAGTACTTC. Its protein is CASSLDRVSGYEQYF.

The sample holds a few counts of this clonotype. The chain joins TRBV5-1 to TRBJ1-4; 8 bases agree with TRBD1. With V trimmed by 4 bases and J by 8 bases, 10 bases remained unmatched. Germline-derived CDR1 and CDR2 are SGHRS and YFSETQ. This CDR3 is 15 amino acids long. The DNA of the CDR3 is TGCGCCAGCAGCCGGGACAGGAACGTGAAGGAAAAACTGTTTTTT. This sequence encodes CASSRDRNVKEKLFF. The whole variable domain, remainder taken from reference TRBV5-1 and TRBJ1-4, is KAGVTQTPRYLIKTRGQQVTLSCSPISGHRSVSWYQQTPGQGLQFLFEYFSETQRNKGNFPGRFSGRQFSNSRSEMNVSTLELGDSALYLCASSRDRNVKEKLFFGSGTQLSVL.

The chain carries TRBV27 and TRBJ2-5; 13 nucleotides align to TRBD2. The CDR3 loop spans 18 amino acids. Trimming removed 5 bases from V and 3 bases from J; junction bases left unmatched: 12. Germline lookup yields CDR1 MNHEY and CDR2 SMNVEV (reference sequence). This CDR3 is CASSPRRTSGGWEETQYF. Written as DNA, the CDR3 is TGTGCCAGCAGTCCGCGCCGGACTAGCGGGGGTTGGGAAGAGACCCAGTACTTC.

This clonotype was counted only a few times. V gene TRBV7-2 combines with J gene TRBJ2-2, with 10 bases identical to TRBD1. The length of the CDR3 is 14 residues. The germline CDR1 and CDR2 sequences are SGHTA and FQGNSA. After removal of 5 bases from V and 6 bases from J, the junction contained 3 bases not matched to a gene. The CDR3 here is CASSRDRGSGELFF. CDR3 coding DNA: TGTGCCAGCAGCCGGGACAGGGGTTCCGGGGAGCTGTTTTTT.

This clonotype turned up a few times. The chain has TRBV18 and TRBJ2-1; 11 bases line up with TRBD2. Per the germline V gene, CDR1 is KGHSH and CDR2 is LQKENI. This CDR3 spans 16 amino acids. J gave up 4 bases and V 6 bases, and 8 bases lay outside the gene matches. This chain's CDR3 is CASSPEASGRYNEQFF. CDR3 DNA: TGTGCCAGCTCCCCCGAGGCTAGCGGGAGGTACAATGAGCAGTTCTTC.

This clonotype showed up just a few times. The J gene is TRBJ2-3, the V gene TRBV21-1; the D call in the table, TRBD1, was not verified against the DNA. TRBV21-1 is a listed pseudogene. The CDR3 is 18 residues long. CDR3 residues: CASTMGELAPNHTDTQYF. The CDR3 bases are TGTGCCAGCACCATGGGGGAGTTAGCTCCTAATCACACAGATACGCAGTATTTT.

This clonotype appeared a few times. The rearrangement joins TRBV7-2 to TRBJ1-5; TRBD1 is a possible D gene (6 bases). Germline V gene sequence: CDR1 SGHTA, CDR2 FQGNSA. The CDR3 covers 16 residues. V lost 2 bases and J 2 bases, leaving 13 bases between the germline ends. The CDR3 coding sequence is TGTGCCAGCAGCTTAAGGGGGGGGTCAGGCAATCAGCCCCAGCATTTT. This gives the protein CASSLRGGSGNQPQHF.

The rearrangement links TRBV9 to TRBJ2-7, with a possible D match to TRBD1 (7 bases). Trimming left V 0 bases short and J 2 bases short, with 9 bases between. Germline CDR1 is SGDLS and CDR2 is YYNGEE. The CDR3 sequence is 14 residues long. CDR3 bases: TGTGCCAGCAGCGTAGGCGGGACAGCCTACGAGCAGTACTTC. Its protein is CASSVGGTAYEQYF.

This rearrangement joins TRBV5-1 to TRBJ2-1, with D tentatively TRBD2 (6 bases). Germline V lookup: CDR1 SGHRS, CDR2 YFSETQ. Trimming removed 3 bases from V and 2 bases from J, with 15 bases in between. The CDR3 spans 16 residues. CDR3 region: CASSSRGKAPYNEQFF. In DNA, the CDR3 is TGCGCCAGCAGCTCTCGGGGGAAGGCCCCCTACAATGAGCAGTTCTTC.

This chain connects TRBV7-2 to TRBJ2-2; D gene uncertain. V shed 3 bases and J shed 1 base, with 9 bases lying between them. Germline V lookup: CDR1 SGHTA, CDR2 FQGNSA. This CDR3 has 15 amino acids. In nucleotides, the CDR3 is TGTGCCAGCAGCTTCGATGGTCAGAACACCGGGGAGCTGTTTTTT. Amino acid sequence: CASSFDGQNTGELFF.

Written as DNA, the CDR3 is TGTGCCAGCAGCCTGCACAGGACCAACACTGAAGCTTTCTTT. It specifies CASSLHRTNTEAFF. The chain has TRBV7-2 and TRBJ1-1, with D possibly being TRBD1 (5 bases). Germline V gene data show CDR1 as SGHTA and CDR2 as FQGNSA. V lost 5 bases and J 2 bases, leaving 12 bases between the germline ends. The CDR3 is 14 residues long.

This CDR3 reads CASSQESRVDSPLHF. As DNA, the CDR3 is TGTGCCAGCAGCCAAGAATCCCGGGTCGATTCACCCCTCCACTTT. The rearrangement uses TRBV4-2 and TRBJ1-6, with no clear D. Per the germline V gene, CDR1 is LGHNA and CDR2 is YNFKEQ. This CDR3 spans 15 amino acids. V lost 0 bases and J lost 8, with 11 bases in between.

This chain links TRBV5-1 with TRBJ1-2, with D perhaps matching TRBD1 (5 bases). The germline V and J ends were trimmed by 0 bases and 4 bases, with 13 bases remaining between them. Germline V lookup: CDR1 SGHRS, CDR2 YFSETQ. The CDR3 loop spans 15 amino acids. The CDR3 reads CASSLARGYGYGYTF. Here the CDR3 DNA reads TGCGCCAGCAGCTTGGCTAGGGGTTATGGCTATGGCTACACCTTC.

This clonotype occurred many times. The rearrangement uses TRBV7-3 and TRBJ2-1; 14 nucleotides agree with TRBD2. The V gene's germline CDR1 is SGHTA and CDR2 FQGTGA. The CDR3 spans 15 residues. The J segment lost 7 bases and the V segment lost 3 bases, leaving 2 bases of the junction unmatched. DNA for the CDR3: TGTGCCAGCAGCTTGGGGACTAGCGGGGGAAATGAGCAGTTCTTC. Encoded protein: CASSLGTSGGNEQFF.

This rearrangement joins TRBV6-1 to TRBJ2-7, with TRBD1 matching 9 bases. J gave up 2 bases and V 6 bases, and 5 bases lay outside the gene matches. CDR1 and CDR2 (germline): MNHNS, SASEGT. The CDR3 consists of 14 residues. This chain's CDR3 is CASRKGQGTYEQYF. CDR3 nucleotides: TGTGCCAGCAGGAAGGGACAGGGTACCTACGAGCAGTACTTC.

J is TRBJ2-7 and V is TRBV20-1; maybe TRBD1 (6 bases). The germline CDR1 and CDR2 sequences are DFQATT and SNEGSKA (reference sequence). The CDR3 runs to 13 residues. CDR3 in amino acids: CSPPGQSSYEQYF. CDR3 nucleotides: TGCAGCCCTCCCGGACAGAGCTCCTACGAGCAGTACTTC.

The V gene is TRBV18, the J gene TRBJ2-1; D may be TRBD2 (6 bases). The CDR3 contains 16 residues. V gave up 6 bases and J gave up 6 bases, with 21 bases separating them. Germline values: CDR1 KGHSH, CDR2 LQKENI. Written as DNA, the CDR3 is TGTGCCAGCTCCGGGGCTAGCGCGCAGATCGTCAATGAGCAGTTCTTC. This codes for CASSGASAQIVNEQFF.

This chain uses TRBV29-1 with TRBJ2-7, with TRBD2 identical over 7 bases. The CDR3 spans 13 residues. V shed 7 bases, J shed 2 bases, and the junction held 8 bases outside the gene matches. CDR1 is SQVTM, CDR2 ANQGSEA, per germline. The CDR3 sequence is CSGLAGETYEQYF. The CDR3 DNA is TGCAGCGGCTTAGCGGGCGAGACCTACGAGCAGTACTTC.

This clonotype has just a few counts. The genes are TRBV6-5 and TRBJ2-3; 8 positions agree with TRBD1. Germline V lookup: CDR1 MNHEY, CDR2 SVGAGI. V dropped 4 bases and J dropped 7; count of bases not matched to a gene: 16. The CDR3 contains 17 residues. The chain's CDR3 is CASSSQGAGGRANTQYF. The DNA of the CDR3 is TGTGCCAGCAGTTCCCAGGGGGCGGGTGGAAGAGCTAATACGCAGTATTTT.

This clonotype was counted a few times. This chain connects TRBV4-3 to TRBJ2-2, with TRBD2 identical over 10 bases. This CDR3 spans 16 amino acids. V lost 8 bases to trimming and J lost 6 bases; unmatched junction nucleotides: 12. Germline values: CDR1 LGHNA, CDR2 YSLEER. The CDR3 DNA sequence: TGCGCCAGCTCCCCCACAGCGGGAGGGCCCCCCGGGGAGCTGTTTTTT. Translation: CASSPTAGGPPGELFF.

J is TRBJ1-4 and V is TRBV30, with a possible D match to TRBD1 (6 bases). In germline, CDR1 is GTSNPN, CDR2 SVGIG (reference sequence). The V end was cut by 4 bases, the J end by 6 bases, with 18 bases between. CDR3 size: 15 residues. The CDR3 bases are TGTGCCTGGATGGACCGGACAGTGATCGATGAAAAACTGTTTTTT. This sequence encodes CAWMDRTVIDEKLFF.

The V gene is TRBV9, the J gene TRBJ2-3; 8 nucleotides align to TRBD1. There are 16 residues in the CDR3. V trimming: 0 bases; J trimming: 3 bases; junction bases outside the gene matches: 6. Germline loops: CDR1 SGDLS, CDR2 YYNGEE. CDR3 in amino acids: CASSVADRGNTDTQYF. As DNA, the CDR3 is TGTGCCAGCAGCGTAGCTGACAGGGGAAATACAGATACGCAGTATTTT.

In this sample, this clonotype turned up a few times. The chain uses TRBV11-2 and TRBJ2-7; D unresolved. Germline-derived CDR1 and CDR2 are SGHAT and FQNNGV. The ends were cut back, 5 bases at V and 2 bases at J, with 13 bases in the middle. The CDR3 extends over 14 amino acids. DNA for the CDR3: TGTGCCAGCAGCCCGATTAGTATTCCCTACGAGCAGTACTTC. Translating gives CASSPISIPYEQYF.

The chain is built from TRBV24-1 and TRBJ1-5, with 11 bases fitting TRBD1. V gave up 5 bases and J gave up 6 bases; unmatched junction bases: 8. Germline V gene sequence: CDR1 KGHDR, CDR2 SFDVKD. The CDR3 loop spans 16 amino acids. The DNA of the CDR3 is TGTGCCACCAGTGGTAGGACAGGGGGCGATTTTCAGCCCCAGCATTTT. It translates to CATSGRTGGDFQPQHF.

The chain carries TRBV5-4 and TRBJ2-1; D not certain. Trimming pared 0 bases from V and 6 bases from J, leaving 7 bases between. This CDR3 is built from 13 residues. Germline CDR1 reads SGHNT; CDR2 reads YYREEE (reference sequence). CDR3 in amino acids: CASSLVGRNEQFF. CDR3 bases: TGTGCCAGCAGCTTGGTCGGCCGCAATGAGCAGTTCTTC.

In its sample, this clonotype was seen once. V gene TRBV6-2 or TRBV6-3 combines with J gene TRBJ1-1; D unclear. This CDR3 has 15 residues. Germline V lookup: CDR1 MNHEY, CDR2 SVGEGT. V was shortened by 2 bases and J by 1 base, with 11 bases between the two germline ends. The CDR3 DNA reads as TGTGCCAGCAGTTACGGTGTCACTTCGAACACTGAAGCTTTCTTT. Translation: CASSYGVTSNTEAFF.